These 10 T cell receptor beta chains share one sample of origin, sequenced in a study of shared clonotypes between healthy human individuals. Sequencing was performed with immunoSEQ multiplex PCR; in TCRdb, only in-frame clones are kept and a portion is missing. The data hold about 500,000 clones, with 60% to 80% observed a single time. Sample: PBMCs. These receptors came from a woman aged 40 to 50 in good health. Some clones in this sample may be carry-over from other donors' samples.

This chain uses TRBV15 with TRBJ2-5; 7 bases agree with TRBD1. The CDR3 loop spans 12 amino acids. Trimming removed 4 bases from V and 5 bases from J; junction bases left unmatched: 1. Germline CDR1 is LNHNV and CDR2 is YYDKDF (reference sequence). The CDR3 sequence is CATSTQGETQYF. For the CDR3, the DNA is TGTGCCACCAGCACACAGGGGGAGACCCAGTACTTC.

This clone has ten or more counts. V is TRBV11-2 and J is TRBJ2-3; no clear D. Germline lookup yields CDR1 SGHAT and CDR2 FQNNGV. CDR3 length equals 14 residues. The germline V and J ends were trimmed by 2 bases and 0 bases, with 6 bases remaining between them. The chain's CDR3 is CASSLSPSTDTQYF. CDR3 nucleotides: TGTGCCAGCAGCTTATCTCCTAGCACAGATACGCAGTATTTT.

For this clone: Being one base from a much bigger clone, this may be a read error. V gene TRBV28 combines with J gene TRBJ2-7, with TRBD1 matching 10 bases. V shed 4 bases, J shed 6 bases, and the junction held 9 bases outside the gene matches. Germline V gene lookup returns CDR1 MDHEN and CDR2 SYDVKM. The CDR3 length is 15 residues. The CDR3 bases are TGTGCCAGCAGTTCCGCCGGGACAGGGGTCTGCGAGCAGTACTTC. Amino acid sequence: CASSSAGTGVCEQYF.

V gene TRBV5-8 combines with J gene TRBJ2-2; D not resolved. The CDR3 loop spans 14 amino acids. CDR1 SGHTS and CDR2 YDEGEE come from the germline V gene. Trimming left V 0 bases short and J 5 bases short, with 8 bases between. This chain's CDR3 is CASSLDGITGELFF. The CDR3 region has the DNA TGTGCCAGCAGCTTGGATGGGATAACCGGGGAGCTGTTTTTT.

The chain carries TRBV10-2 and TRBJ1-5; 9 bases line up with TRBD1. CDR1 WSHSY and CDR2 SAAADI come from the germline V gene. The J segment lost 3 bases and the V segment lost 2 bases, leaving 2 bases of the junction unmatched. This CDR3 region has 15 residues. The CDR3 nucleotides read TGCGCCAGCAGTGAGGGACAGGGGTACAATCAGCCCCAGCATTTT. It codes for CASSEGQGYNQPQHF.

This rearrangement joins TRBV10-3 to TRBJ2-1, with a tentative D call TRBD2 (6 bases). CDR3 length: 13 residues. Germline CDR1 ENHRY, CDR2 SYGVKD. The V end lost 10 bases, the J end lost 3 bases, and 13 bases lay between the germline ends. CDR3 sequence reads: CATTGLHYNEQFF. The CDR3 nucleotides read TGTGCCACCACGGGACTTCACTACAATGAGCAGTTCTTC.

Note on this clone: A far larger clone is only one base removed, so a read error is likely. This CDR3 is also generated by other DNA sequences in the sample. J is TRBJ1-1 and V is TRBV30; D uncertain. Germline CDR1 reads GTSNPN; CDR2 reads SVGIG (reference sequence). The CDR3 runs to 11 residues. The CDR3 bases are TGTGCCTACAAAACGAACACTGAGGCTTTCTTT. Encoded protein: CAYKTNTEAFF. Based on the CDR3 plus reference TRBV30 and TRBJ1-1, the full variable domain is SQTIHQWPATLVQPVGSPLSLECTVEGTSNPNLYWYRQAAGRGLQLLFYSVGIGQISSEVPQNLSASRPQDRQFILSSKKLLLSDSGFYLCAYKTNTEAFFGQGTRLTVV.

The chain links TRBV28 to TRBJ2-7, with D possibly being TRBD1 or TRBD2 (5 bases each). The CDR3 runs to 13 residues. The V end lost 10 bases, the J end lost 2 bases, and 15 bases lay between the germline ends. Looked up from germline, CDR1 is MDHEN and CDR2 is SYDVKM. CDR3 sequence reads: CATAGTGPYEQYF. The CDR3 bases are TGTGCCACCGCCGGGACGGGACCCTACGAGCAGTACTTC.

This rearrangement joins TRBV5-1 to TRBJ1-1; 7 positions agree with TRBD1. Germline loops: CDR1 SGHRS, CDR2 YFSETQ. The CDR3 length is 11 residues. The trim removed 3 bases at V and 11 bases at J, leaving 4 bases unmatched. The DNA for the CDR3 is TGCGCCAGCAGCTCGGCGACAGGGGCTTTCTTT. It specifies CASSSATGAFF.

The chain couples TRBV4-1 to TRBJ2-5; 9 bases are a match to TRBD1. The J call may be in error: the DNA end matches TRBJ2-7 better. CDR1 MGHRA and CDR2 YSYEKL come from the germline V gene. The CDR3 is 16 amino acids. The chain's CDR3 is CASSQEWGDRDYEQYF. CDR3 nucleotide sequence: TGCGCCAGCAGCCAAGAATGGGGGGACAGGGACTACGAGCAGTACTTC.